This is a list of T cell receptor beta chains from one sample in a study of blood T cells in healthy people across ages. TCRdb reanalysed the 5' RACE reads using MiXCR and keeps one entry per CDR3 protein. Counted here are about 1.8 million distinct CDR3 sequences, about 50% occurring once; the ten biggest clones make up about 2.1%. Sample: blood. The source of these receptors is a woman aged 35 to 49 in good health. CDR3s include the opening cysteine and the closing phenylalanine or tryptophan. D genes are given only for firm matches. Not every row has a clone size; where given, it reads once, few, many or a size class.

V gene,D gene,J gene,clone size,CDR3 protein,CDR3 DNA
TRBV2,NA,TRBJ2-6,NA,CAGGRSSGANVLTF,TGTGCCGGGGGCAGGAGTTCTGGGGCCAACGTCCTGACTTTC
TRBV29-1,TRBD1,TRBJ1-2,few,CSVEGTVNYGYTF,TGCAGCGTTGAGGGGACAGTCAACTATGGCTACACCTTC
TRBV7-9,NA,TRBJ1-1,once,CASSLAQGAAFF,TGTGCCAGCAGCTTAGCCCAGGGAGCCGCTTTCTTT
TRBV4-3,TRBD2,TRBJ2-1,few,CASSQVTRGDNEQFF,TGCGCCAGCAGCCAAGTCACACGGGGGGACAATGAGCAGTTCTTC
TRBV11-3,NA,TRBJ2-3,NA,CASSRGGPRDTQYF,TGTGCCAGCAGTCGAGGGGGGCCGCGCGATACGCAGTATTTT
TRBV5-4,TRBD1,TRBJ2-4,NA,CASSLEGAQAKNIQYF,TGTGCCAGCAGCTTAGAGGGGGCTCAAGCCAAAAACATTCAGTACTTC
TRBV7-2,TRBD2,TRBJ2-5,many,CASSLGGFQETQYF,TGTGCCAGCAGCTTGGGAGGGTTCCAAGAGACCCAGTACTTC
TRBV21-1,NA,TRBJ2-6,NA,CASSKGAHGTGSGANVLTF,TGTGCCAGCAGCAAAGGCGCCCACGGGACAGGGTCTGGGGCCAACGTCCTGACTTTC
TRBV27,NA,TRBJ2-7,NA,CASSSRDHYEQYF,TGTGCCAGCAGTTCTCGGGACCACTACGAGCAGTACTTC
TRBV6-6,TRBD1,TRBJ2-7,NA,CASRESGTGVHEQYF,TGTGCCAGCAGGGAATCCGGGACAGGGGTCCACGAGCAGTACTTC
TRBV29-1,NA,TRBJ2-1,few,CSVLGDYNEQFF,TGCAGCGTTCTCGGGGACTACAATGAGCAGTTCTTC
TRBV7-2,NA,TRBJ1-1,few,CASSLDPGGNTEAFF,TGTGCCAGCAGCTTAGATCCGGGGGGGAACACTGAAGCTTTCTTT
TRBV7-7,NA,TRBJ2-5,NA,CASRSGGQKGTQYF,TGTGCTAGCAGAAGCGGGGGACAGAAGGGGACCCAGTACTTC
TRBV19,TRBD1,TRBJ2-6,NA,CASSRGGTGHVLTF,TGTGCCAGTAGTAGGGGCGGGACAGGACACGTCCTGACTTTC
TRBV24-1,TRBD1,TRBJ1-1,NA,CATSDWGTGSGAFF,TGTGCCACCAGTGATTGGGGGACAGGGTCTGGAGCTTTCTTT
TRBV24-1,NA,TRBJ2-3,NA,CATSEMGGGSTDTQYF,TGTGCCACCAGTGAAATGGGTGGCGGATCCACAGATACGCAGTATTTT
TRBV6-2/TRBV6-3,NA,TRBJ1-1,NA,CASSYGQDRIEAFF,TGTGCCAGCAGTTATGGGCAGGATCGTATTGAAGCTTTCTTT
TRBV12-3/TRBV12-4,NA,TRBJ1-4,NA,CASSHLRGSREKLFF,TGTGCCAGCAGCCATCTCAGGGGAAGCCGTGAAAAACTGTTTTTT
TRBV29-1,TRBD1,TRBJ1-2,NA,CSVPGQGSYGYTF,TGCAGCGTTCCCGGACAGGGATCCTATGGCTACACCTTC
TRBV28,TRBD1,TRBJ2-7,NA,CASSASGQGSSYEQYF,TGTGCCAGCAGTGCCTCGGGACAGGGGAGCTCCTACGAGCAGTACTTC
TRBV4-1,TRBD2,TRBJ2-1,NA,CASSQVPSGSDEQFF,TGCGCCAGCAGCCAAGTTCCTAGCGGGAGCGATGAGCAGTTCTTC
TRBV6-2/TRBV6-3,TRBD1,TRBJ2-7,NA,CASSSTLRARDRSYEQYF,TGTGCCAGCAGTTCGACTCTTCGCGCCCGGGACAGATCCTACGAGCAGTACTTC
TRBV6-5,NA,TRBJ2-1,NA,CASSYSEGFNEQFF,TGTGCCAGCAGTTACTCGGAAGGGTTCAATGAGCAGTTCTTC
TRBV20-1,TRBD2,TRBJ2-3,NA,CSAPKTSGGTTDTQYF,TGCAGTGCTCCAAAGACTAGCGGGGGGACCACAGATACGCAGTATTTT
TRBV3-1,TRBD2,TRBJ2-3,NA,CASSELAGGTSDTQYF,TGTGCCAGCAGCGAACTAGCGGGGGGGACGTCCGATACGCAGTATTTT
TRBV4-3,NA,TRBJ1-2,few,CASSQVPVGYGYTF,TGCGCCAGCAGCCAAGTTCCGGTCGGCTATGGCTACACCTTC
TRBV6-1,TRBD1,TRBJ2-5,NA,CASSIARDRSQETQYF,TGTGCCAGCAGCATAGCCCGGGACAGGAGCCAAGAGACCCAGTACTTC
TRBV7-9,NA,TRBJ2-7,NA,CASSLARGGTAYEQYF,TGTGCCAGCAGCTTAGCGCGTGGCGGGACAGCCTACGAGCAGTACTTC
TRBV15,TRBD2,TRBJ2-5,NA,CATSRDLRSTSGGGGTQYF,TGTGCCACCAGCAGAGATCTTCGGTCGACTAGCGGGGGAGGGGGGACCCAGTACTTC
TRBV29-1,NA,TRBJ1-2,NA,CSVTGANGYTF,TGCAGCGTTACGGGGGCGAATGGCTACACCTTC
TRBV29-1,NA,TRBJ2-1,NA,CSVERQEWSDNEQFF,TGCAGCGTTGAGAGACAGGAATGGAGCGACAATGAGCAGTTCTTC
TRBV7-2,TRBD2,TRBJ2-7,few,CASSLVTSGTSYEQYF,TGTGCCAGCAGCTTAGTGACTAGCGGGACCTCCTACGAGCAGTACTTC
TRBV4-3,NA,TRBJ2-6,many,CASSQGGNSGANVLTF,TGCGCCAGCAGCCAAGGGGGTAATTCTGGGGCCAACGTCCTGACTTTC
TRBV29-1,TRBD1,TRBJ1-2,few,CSVEEGAGGVGGYTF,TGCAGCGTTGAAGAAGGGGCAGGGGGGGTCGGCGGCTACACCTTC
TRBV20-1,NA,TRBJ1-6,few,CSVSAGTLVNSPLHF,TGCAGTGTCTCGGCAGGAACTTTAGTAAATTCACCCCTCCACTTT
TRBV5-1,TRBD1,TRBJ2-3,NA,CASSRLRQGTGTDTQYF,TGCGCCAGCAGCAGACTCCGACAGGGAACGGGCACAGATACGCAGTATTTT
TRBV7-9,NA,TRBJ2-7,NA,CASKPQVRFSYEQYF,TGTGCCAGCAAACCCCAGGTACGCTTCTCCTACGAGCAGTACTTC
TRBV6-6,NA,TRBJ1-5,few,CASSSQGLNQPQHF,TGTGCCAGCAGTTCACAGGGTCTCAATCAGCCCCAGCATTTT
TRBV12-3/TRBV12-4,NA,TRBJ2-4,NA,CASRRSGTVVKNIQYF,TGTGCCAGCAGACGCTCCGGGACCGTAGTCAAAAACATTCAGTACTTC
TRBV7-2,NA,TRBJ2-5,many,CASSSSPETQYF,TGTGCCAGCAGCTCATCCCCAGAGACCCAGTACTTC
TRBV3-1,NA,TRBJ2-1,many,CASSQGPNEQFF,TGTGCCAGCAGCCAAGGGCCCAATGAGCAGTTCTTC
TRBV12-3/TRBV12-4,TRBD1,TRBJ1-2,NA,CASSSLQGGENYGYTF,TGTGCCAGCAGTTCTTTACAGGGGGGGGAGAACTATGGCTACACCTTC